Listed below are T cell receptor beta chains from one sample, sequenced in a study of CD4 and CD8 cells across lung adenocarcinoma regions. From the PCR reads, TCRdb called clonotypes with MiXCR, one entry per CDR3 protein. The data show approximately 9,000 distinct CDR3 sequences, around half seen once. The sequenced sample was CD8+ T cells from the margin of a lung tumor. The receptors derive from a female donor with lung adenocarcinoma. The CD4 and CD8 labels of this study may be unreliable. Each CDR3 is given with its conserved first and last residue. A D gene is named only where the DNA matches it firmly. Expanded clones get a size class; other rows say once, few or many, or leave the size out.

clone_size: once
d_call: NA
v_call: TRBV10-2
j_call: TRBJ2-3
cdr3_nt: TGCGCCAGGGGTACGGCGGGCCGGTACACAGAGACGCAGTATTTC
cdr3_aa: CARGTAGRYTETQYF

clone_size: NA
d_call: TRBD1
v_call: TRBV5-1
j_call: TRBJ2-2
cdr3_nt: TGCGCCAGCAGCTTTGGGGGACAGGGGAACACCGGGGAGCTGTTTTTT
cdr3_aa: CASSFGGQGNTGELFF

clone_size: medium-sized
d_call: NA
v_call: TRBV7-6
j_call: TRBJ2-1
cdr3_nt: TGTGCCAGCAGCTTAGTGGGCACAGGAAACAATGAGCAGTTCTTC
cdr3_aa: CASSLVGTGNNEQFF

clone_size: few
d_call: TRBD1
v_call: TRBV4-1
j_call: TRBJ2-1
cdr3_nt: TGCGCCAGCAGCCAACCGACAGGGGTGGATGAGCAGTTCTTC
cdr3_aa: CASSQPTGVDEQFF

clone_size: few
d_call: NA
v_call: TRBV4-1
j_call: TRBJ2-1
cdr3_nt: TGCGCCAGCAGCCAAGAAAGCTCCTACAATGAGCAGTTCTTC
cdr3_aa: CASSQESSYNEQFF

clone_size: NA
d_call: NA
v_call: TRBV18
j_call: TRBJ2-4
cdr3_nt: TGTGCCAGCTCACCAAGTGCCAAAAACATTCAGTACTTC
cdr3_aa: CASSPSAKNIQYF

clone_size: NA
d_call: NA
v_call: TRBV6-1
j_call: TRBJ2-5
cdr3_nt: TGTGCCAGCAGTGCCAGGGGAGGAGAGACCCAGTACTTC
cdr3_aa: CASSARGGETQYF

clone_size: NA
d_call: TRBD2
v_call: TRBV5-1
j_call: TRBJ2-1
cdr3_nt: TGCGCCAGCAGCTTCGGGACGGGACTAGCGGGAGTAAGCGAGCAGTTCTTC
cdr3_aa: CASSFGTGLAGVSEQFF

clone_size: many
d_call: NA
v_call: TRBV6-5
j_call: TRBJ2-1
cdr3_nt: TGTGCCAGCAGTTACGCTTTGTCCAGGGGTTTTAATGAGCAGTTCTTC
cdr3_aa: CASSYALSRGFNEQFF

clone_size: NA
d_call: TRBD1
v_call: TRBV6-1
j_call: TRBJ2-1
cdr3_nt: TGTGCCAGCAGTGAAACGACAGGGGGCGGCGGTGAGCAGTTCTTC
cdr3_aa: CASSETTGGGGEQFF

clone_size: NA
d_call: NA
v_call: TRBV6-1
j_call: TRBJ2-4
cdr3_nt: NA
cdr3_aa: CASWGHGAKNTQYF

clone_size: few
d_call: TRBD2
v_call: TRBV6-1
j_call: TRBJ2-7
cdr3_nt: TGTGCCAGCAGTGAAGCTGGGGGGGTGGTGGCGGGAGGTACTTGGAGTGAGCAGTACTTC
cdr3_aa: CASSEAGGVVAGGTWSEQYF

clone_size: NA
d_call: NA
v_call: TRBV10-2
j_call: TRBJ2-1
cdr3_nt: TGCGCCAGCTCTCCGCAAATACGCAATGAGCAGTTCTTC
cdr3_aa: CASSPQIRNEQFF

clone_size: once
d_call: NA
v_call: TRBV20-1
j_call: TRBJ1-2
cdr3_nt: TGCAGTGCTGGGGGGGGGGCGAGTGTCATGAGTGGCTACACCTTC
cdr3_aa: CSAGGGASVMSGYTF

clone_size: NA
d_call: NA
v_call: TRBV7-2
j_call: TRBJ2-7
cdr3_nt: TGTGCCAGCAGCCGGGGGCTAAACTACGAGCAGTACTTC
cdr3_aa: CASSRGLNYEQYF

clone_size: NA
d_call: NA
v_call: TRBV6-1
j_call: TRBJ1-1
cdr3_nt: TGTGCCACCAACATGAACACTGAAGCTTTCTTT
cdr3_aa: CATNMNTEAFF

clone_size: medium-sized
d_call: NA
v_call: TRBV6-5
j_call: TRBJ2-6
cdr3_nt: TGTGCCAGCAGTCCCCTTTCTGGGGCCAACGTCCTGACTTTC
cdr3_aa: CASSPLSGANVLTF

clone_size: once
d_call: TRBD2
v_call: TRBV27
j_call: TRBJ2-7
cdr3_nt: TGTGCCAGCAGTACTCAATCGCTAGCGGAGGCCTACGAGCAGTACTTC
cdr3_aa: CASSTQSLAEAYEQYF

clone_size: NA
d_call: NA
v_call: TRBV10-1
j_call: TRBJ2-3
cdr3_nt: TGCGCCTCGAGGCTGTATGACACAGACATGCAGTATTTC
cdr3_aa: CASRLYDTDMQYF

clone_size: NA
d_call: NA
v_call: TRBV7-3
j_call: TRBJ1-1
cdr3_nt: TGTGCCAGCAGCGAAGGTATGGACACTGAAGCTTTCTTT
cdr3_aa: CASSEGMDTEAFF

clone_size: NA
d_call: NA
v_call: TRBV27
j_call: TRBJ2-3
cdr3_nt: TGTGCCAGCGGGTTCCGACTCACAGATACGCAGTATTTT
cdr3_aa: CASGFRLTDTQYF

clone_size: NA
d_call: NA
v_call: TRBV7-2
j_call: TRBJ2-3
cdr3_nt: TGTGCCAGCAGCTCCCTCAGCGGGCCCACCTATACGCAGTATTTT
cdr3_aa: CASSSLSGPTYTQYF

clone_size: NA
d_call: TRBD2
v_call: TRBV6-5
j_call: TRBJ2-1
cdr3_nt: TGTGCCAGCAGTTACGCCCTAGCGGTTCCCCACAATGAGCAGTTCTTC
cdr3_aa: CASSYALAVPHNEQFF

clone_size: NA
d_call: NA
v_call: TRBV7-7
j_call: TRBJ2-5
cdr3_nt: TGTGCTAGCAGCTTAGGGCAGCAGGAGACCCAGTACTTC
cdr3_aa: CASSLGQQETQYF

clone_size: NA
d_call: NA
v_call: TRBV25-1
j_call: TRBJ2-1
cdr3_nt: TGTGCCAGCAGTGTCGAAGGGAACTCCGGTGAGCAGTTTTTC
cdr3_aa: CASSVEGNSGEQFF

clone_size: NA
d_call: NA
v_call: TRBV10-3
j_call: TRBJ2-5
cdr3_nt: TGTGCCGGGGGGTACCGGGGCCGTGACCAAGAGACCCAGTACTTC
cdr3_aa: CAGGYRGRDQETQYF

clone_size: medium-sized
d_call: TRBD2
v_call: TRBV27
j_call: TRBJ2-1
cdr3_nt: TGTGCCAGCAGTTATATGGGTAGCGGGAGGGTATATGAGCAGTTCTTC
cdr3_aa: CASSYMGSGRVYEQFF

clone_size: once
d_call: TRBD2
v_call: TRBV10-2
j_call: TRBJ2-3
cdr3_nt: TGCGCCAGCAGTGAGTCCCTTTCGGCTAGCGGGGTTACAGATACGCAGTATTTT
cdr3_aa: CASSESLSASGVTDTQYF

clone_size: NA
d_call: NA
v_call: TRBV7-6
j_call: TRBJ2-1
cdr3_nt: TGTGCCAGCAGCCGAACAGGTTATGAGCAGTTCTTC
cdr3_aa: CASSRTGYEQFF

clone_size: medium-sized
d_call: TRBD2
v_call: TRBV10-3
j_call: TRBJ2-1
cdr3_nt: TGTGCCATCAGAACTAGCGGGAGAGGCCACAATGAGCAGTTCTTC
cdr3_aa: CAIRTSGRGHNEQFF

clone_size: many
d_call: NA
v_call: TRBV7-2
j_call: TRBJ2-1
cdr3_nt: TGTGCCAGCAGCTTAGGCGACTGGATTGAGCAGTTCTTC
cdr3_aa: CASSLGDWIEQFF

clone_size: medium-sized
d_call: NA
v_call: TRBV6-5
j_call: TRBJ2-1
cdr3_nt: TGTGCCAGCAGTTACACAGGGGGGGCGTTAGACAATGAGCAGTTCTTC
cdr3_aa: CASSYTGGALDNEQFF

clone_size: NA
d_call: NA
v_call: TRBV12-3/TRBV12-4
j_call: TRBJ2-3
cdr3_nt: TGTGCCAGCAGCAAATGGGTGGGAGATACGCAGTATTTT
cdr3_aa: CASSKWVGDTQYF